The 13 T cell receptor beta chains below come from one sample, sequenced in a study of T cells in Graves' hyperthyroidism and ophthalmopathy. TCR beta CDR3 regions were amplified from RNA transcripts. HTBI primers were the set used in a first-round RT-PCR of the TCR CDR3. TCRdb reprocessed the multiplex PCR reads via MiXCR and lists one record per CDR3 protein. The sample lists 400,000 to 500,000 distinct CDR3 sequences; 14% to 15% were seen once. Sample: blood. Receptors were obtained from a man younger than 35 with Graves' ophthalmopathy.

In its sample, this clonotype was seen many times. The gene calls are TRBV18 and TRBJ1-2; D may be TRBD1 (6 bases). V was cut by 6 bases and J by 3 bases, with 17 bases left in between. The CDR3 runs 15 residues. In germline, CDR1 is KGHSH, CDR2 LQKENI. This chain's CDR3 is CASSSTGRPYYGYTF. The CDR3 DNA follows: TGTGCCAGCTCGTCTACAGGGCGGCCCTACTATGGCTACACCTTC.

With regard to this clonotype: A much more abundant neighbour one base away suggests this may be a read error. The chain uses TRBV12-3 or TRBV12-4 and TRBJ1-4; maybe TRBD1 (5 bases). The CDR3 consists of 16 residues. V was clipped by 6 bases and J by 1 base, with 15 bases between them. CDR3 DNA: TGTGCCAGCAGAAGGACGGGGCGAGGAACTAATGAAAAACTGTTTTTT. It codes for CASRRTGRGTNEKLFF.

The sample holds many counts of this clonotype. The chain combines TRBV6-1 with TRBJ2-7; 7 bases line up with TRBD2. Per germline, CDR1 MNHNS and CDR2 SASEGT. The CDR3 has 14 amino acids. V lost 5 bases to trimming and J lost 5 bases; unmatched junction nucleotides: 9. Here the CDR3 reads CASSLGGSRHEQYF. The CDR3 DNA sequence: TGTGCCAGCAGTTTAGGCGGGAGTCGCCACGAGCAGTACTTC.

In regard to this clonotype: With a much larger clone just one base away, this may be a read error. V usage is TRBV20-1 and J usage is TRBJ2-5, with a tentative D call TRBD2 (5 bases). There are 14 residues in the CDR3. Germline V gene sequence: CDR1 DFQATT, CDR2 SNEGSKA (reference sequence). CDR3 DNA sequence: TGCAGTGCTAGAGATCGTCGGGGAGCAGAGATCCAGTACTTC. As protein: CSARDRRGAEIQYF.

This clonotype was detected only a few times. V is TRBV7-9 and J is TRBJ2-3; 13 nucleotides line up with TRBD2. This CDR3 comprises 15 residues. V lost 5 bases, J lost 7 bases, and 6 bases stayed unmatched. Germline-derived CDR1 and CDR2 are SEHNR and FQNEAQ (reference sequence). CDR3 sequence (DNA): TGTGCCAGCAGCCCAACTAGCGGGGGGGCACATACGCAGTATTTT. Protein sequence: CASSPTSGGAHTQYF.

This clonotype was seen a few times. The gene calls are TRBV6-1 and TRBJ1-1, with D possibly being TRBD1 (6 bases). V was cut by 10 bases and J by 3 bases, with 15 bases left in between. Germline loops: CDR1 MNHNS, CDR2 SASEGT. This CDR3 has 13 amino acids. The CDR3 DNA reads TGTGCCACCTTAGGGACAATTGACACTGAAGCTTTCTTT. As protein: CATLGTIDTEAFF.

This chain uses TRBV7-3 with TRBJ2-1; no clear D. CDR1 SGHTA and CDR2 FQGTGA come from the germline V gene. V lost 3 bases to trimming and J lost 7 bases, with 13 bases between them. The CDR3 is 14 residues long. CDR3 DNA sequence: TGTGCCAGCAGCTTGAATCGTGGGTCAAATGAGCAGTTCTTC. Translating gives CASSLNRGSNEQFF.

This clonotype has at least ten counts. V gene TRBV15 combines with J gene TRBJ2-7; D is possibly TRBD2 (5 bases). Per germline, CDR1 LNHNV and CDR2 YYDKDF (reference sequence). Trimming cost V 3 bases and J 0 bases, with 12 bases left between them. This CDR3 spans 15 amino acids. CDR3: CATSRLRESSYEQYF. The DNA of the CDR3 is TGTGCCACCAGCAGGCTACGGGAAAGCTCCTACGAGCAGTACTTC.

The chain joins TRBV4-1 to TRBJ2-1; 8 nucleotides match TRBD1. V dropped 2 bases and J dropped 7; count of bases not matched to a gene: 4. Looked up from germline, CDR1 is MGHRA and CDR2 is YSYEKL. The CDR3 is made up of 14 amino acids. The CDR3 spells CASSQLQGGNEQFF. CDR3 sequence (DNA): TGCGCCAGCAGCCAATTACAGGGGGGAAATGAGCAGTTCTTC.

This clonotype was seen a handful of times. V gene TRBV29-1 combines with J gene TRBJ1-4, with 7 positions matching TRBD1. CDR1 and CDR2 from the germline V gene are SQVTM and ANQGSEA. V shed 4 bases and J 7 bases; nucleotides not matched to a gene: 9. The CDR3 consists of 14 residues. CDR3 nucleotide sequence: TGCAGCGTTGGGGGACAGTCGGATTTTGAAAAACTGTTTTTT. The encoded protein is CSVGGQSDFEKLFF.

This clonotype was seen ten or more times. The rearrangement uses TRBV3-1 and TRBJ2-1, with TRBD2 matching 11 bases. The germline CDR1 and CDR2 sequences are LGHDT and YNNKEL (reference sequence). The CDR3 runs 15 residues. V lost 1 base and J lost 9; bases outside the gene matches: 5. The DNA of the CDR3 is TGTGCCAGCAGCCAAGCGCTAGCGGGGGGATTTGAGCAGTTCTTC. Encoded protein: CASSQALAGGFEQFF.

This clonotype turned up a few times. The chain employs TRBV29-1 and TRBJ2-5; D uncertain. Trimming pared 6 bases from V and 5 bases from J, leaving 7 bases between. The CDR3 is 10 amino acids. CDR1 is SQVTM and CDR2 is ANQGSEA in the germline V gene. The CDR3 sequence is CSVGAETQYF. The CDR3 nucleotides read TGCAGCGTCGGCGCTGAGACCCAGTACTTC.

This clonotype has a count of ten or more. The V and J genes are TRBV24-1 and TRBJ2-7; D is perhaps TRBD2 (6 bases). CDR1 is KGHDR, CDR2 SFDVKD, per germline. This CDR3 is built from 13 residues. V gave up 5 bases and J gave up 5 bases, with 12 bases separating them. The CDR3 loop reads CATSGRGGDEQYF. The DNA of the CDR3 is TGTGCCACCAGTGGTCGGGGCGGGGACGAGCAGTACTTC.